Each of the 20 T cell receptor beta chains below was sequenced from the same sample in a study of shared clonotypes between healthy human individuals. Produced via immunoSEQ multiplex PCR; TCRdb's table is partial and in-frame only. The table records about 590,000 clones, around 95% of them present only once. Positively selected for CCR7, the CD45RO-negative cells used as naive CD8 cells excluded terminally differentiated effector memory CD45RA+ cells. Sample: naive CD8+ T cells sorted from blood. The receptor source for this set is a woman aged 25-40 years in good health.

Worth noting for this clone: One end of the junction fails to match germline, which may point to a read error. CDR3 coding DNA: TGTGCCAGCAGTGAGAGGGGGACTAGCGGGGAGAGGGACATCTTC. It yields the protein CASSERGTSGERDIF. The genes are TRBV2 and TRBJ2-1; 13 nucleotides match TRBD2. The CDR3 length is 15 residues. Germline CDR1 reads SNHLY; CDR2 reads FYNNEI.

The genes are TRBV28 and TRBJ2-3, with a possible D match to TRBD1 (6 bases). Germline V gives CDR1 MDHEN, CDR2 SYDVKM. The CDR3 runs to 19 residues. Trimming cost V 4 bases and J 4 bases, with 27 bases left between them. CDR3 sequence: CASSSSNYPGVSSADTQYF. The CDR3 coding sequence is TGTGCCAGCAGTTCCTCCAATTACCCAGGGGTGTCGAGCGCAGATACGCAGTATTTT. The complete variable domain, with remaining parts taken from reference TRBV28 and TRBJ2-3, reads DVKVTQSSRYLVKRTGEKVFLECVQDMDHENMFWYRQDPGLGLRLIYFSYDVKMKEKGDIPEGYSVSREKKERFSLILESASTNQTSMYLCASSSSNYPGVSSADTQYFGPGTRLTVL.

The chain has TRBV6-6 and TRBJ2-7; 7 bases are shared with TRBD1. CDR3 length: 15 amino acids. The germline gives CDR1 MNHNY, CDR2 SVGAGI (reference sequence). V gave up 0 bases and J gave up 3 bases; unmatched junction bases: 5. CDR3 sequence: CASSYSRGMNYEQYF. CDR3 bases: TGTGCCAGCAGTTACTCCAGGGGGATGAACTACGAGCAGTACTTC.

The CDR3, as DNA: TGCGCCAGCAGCCAAGAAGGGGGGGCAGTTGCGGAGACCCAGTACTTC. This gives the protein CASSQEGGAVAETQYF. The genes are TRBV4-1 and TRBJ2-5; maybe TRBD2 (7 bases). V lost 0 bases to trimming and J lost 5 bases, with 16 bases between them. The CDR3 spans 16 residues. Looked up from germline, CDR1 is MGHRA and CDR2 is YSYEKL.

As DNA, the CDR3 is TGTGCCAGCAGTGAAGAAGGGTGGTCTGAAGCTTTCTTT. Translation gives CASSEEGWSEAFF. The V call is TRBV2, the J call TRBJ1-1; D is unclear. Germline lookup yields CDR1 SNHLY and CDR2 FYNNEI. V was trimmed by 1 base and J by 6 bases, leaving 9 bases between them. The CDR3 contains 13 residues.

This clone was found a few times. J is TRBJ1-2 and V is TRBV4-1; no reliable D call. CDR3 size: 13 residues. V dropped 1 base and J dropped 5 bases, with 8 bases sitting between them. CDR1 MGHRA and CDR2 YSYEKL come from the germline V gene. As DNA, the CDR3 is TGCGCCAGCAGCCAAGGGAAGGATTATGGCTACACCTTC. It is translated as CASSQGKDYGYTF.

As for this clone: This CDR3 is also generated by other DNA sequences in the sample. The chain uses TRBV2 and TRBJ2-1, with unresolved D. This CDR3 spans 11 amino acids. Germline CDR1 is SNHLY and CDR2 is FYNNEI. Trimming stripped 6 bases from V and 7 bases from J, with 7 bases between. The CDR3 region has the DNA TGTGCCAGCAGCCCCCCAAATGAGCAGTTCTTC. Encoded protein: CASSPPNEQFF.

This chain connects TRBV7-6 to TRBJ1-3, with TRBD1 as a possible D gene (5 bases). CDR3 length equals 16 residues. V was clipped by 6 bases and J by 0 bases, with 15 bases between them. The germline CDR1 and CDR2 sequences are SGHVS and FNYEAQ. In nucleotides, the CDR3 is TGTGCCAGCAGGCAGGGTGGCGGAGCCTCTGGAAACACCATATATTTT. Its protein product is CASRQGGGASGNTIYF.

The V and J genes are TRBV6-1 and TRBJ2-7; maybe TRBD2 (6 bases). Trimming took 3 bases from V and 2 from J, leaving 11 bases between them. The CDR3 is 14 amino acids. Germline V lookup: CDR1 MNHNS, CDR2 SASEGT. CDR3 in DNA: TGTGCCAGCAGTGACGGGGGAATGCCCTACGAGCAGTACTTC. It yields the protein CASSDGGMPYEQYF.

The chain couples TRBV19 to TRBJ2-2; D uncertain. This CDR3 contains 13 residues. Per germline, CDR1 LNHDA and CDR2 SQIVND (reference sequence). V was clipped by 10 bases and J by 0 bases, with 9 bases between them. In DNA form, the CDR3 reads TGTGCCACTCAGACACCGAACACCGGGGAGCTGTTTTTT. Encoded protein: CATQTPNTGELFF.

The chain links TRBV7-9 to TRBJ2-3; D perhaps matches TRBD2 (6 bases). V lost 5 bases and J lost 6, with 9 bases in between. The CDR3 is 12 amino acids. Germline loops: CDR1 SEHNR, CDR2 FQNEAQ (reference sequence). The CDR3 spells CASSIGGDTQYF. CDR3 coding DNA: TGTGCCAGCAGCATAGGAGGGGATACGCAGTATTTT.

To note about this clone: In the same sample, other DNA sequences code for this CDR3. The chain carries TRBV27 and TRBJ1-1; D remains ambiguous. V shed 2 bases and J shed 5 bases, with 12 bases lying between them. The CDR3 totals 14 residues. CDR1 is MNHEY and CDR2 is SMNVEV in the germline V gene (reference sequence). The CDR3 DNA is TGTGCCAGCAGTTTACTAGGTGGGAATACTGAAGCTTTCTTT. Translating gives CASSLLGGNTEAFF.

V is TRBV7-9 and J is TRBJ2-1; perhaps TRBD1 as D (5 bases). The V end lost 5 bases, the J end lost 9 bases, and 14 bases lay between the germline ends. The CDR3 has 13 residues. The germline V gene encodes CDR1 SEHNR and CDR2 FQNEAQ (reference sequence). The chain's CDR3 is CASSQISQGEQFF. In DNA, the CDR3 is TGTGCCAGCAGCCAGATCTCCCAGGGTGAGCAGTTCTTC.

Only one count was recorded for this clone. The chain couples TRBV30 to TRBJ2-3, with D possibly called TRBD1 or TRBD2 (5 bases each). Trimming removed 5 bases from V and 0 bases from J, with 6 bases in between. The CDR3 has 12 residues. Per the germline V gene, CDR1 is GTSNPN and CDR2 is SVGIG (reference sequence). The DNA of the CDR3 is TGTGCCTGGGGGGACAGCACAGATACGCAGTATTTT. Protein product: CAWGDSTDTQYF.

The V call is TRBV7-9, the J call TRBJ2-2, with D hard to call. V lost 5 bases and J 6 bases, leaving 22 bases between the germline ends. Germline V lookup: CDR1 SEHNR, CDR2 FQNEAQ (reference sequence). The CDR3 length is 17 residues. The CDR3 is CASSPNSGPLSAGELFF. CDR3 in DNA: TGTGCCAGCAGCCCAAACTCCGGGCCCCTGTCGGCCGGGGAGCTGTTTTTT.

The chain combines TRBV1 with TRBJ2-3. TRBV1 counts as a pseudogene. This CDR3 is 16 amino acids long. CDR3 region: CTSSQEGRVITDTQYF. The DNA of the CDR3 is TGCACCAGCAGCCAAGAGGGACGGGTTATAACAGATACGCAGTATTTT.

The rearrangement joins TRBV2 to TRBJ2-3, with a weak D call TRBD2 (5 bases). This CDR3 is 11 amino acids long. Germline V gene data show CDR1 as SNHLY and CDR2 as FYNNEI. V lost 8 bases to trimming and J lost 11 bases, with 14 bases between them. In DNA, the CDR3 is TGTGCCAGCGGACTCTACGATGAGCAGTATTTT. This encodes CASGLYDEQYF.

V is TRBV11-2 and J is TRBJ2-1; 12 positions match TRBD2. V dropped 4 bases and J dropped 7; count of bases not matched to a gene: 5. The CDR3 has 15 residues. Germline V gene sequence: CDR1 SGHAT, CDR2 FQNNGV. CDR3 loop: CASSSPGTSGNEQFF. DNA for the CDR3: TGTGCCAGCAGCTCCCCCGGGACTAGCGGGAATGAGCAGTTCTTC.

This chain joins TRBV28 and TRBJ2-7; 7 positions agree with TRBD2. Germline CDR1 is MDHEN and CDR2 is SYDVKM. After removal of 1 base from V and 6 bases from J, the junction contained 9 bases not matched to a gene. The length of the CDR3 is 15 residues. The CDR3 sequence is CASSLYGGGPSEQYF. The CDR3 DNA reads TGTGCCAGCAGTTTATATGGGGGAGGGCCCTCCGAGCAGTACTTC.

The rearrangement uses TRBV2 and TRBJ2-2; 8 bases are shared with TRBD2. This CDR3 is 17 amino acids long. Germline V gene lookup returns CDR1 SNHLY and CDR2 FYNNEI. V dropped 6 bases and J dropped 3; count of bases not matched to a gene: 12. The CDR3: CASRGDRGGSDTGELFF. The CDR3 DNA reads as TGTGCCAGCAGGGGAGACCGCGGGGGGTCGGACACCGGGGAGCTGTTTTTT.